A single sample gave rise to the 30 T cell receptor beta chains below, sequenced in a study of T-cell reconstitution after alpha-beta-depleted transplantation in children. Preparation of the TCRbeta library used unique molecular identifiers. From the PCR reads, TCRdb called clonotypes with MiXCR, one entry per CDR3 protein. Of 200,000 to 300,000 distinct CDR3 sequences detected, 12% appear once; the ten largest clones hold around 3%. The material sequenced was PBMCs from the stem cell graft donor, taken from the stem cell graft. The receptors were sampled from a human donor who donated a stem cell graft to a child with acute lymphoblastic leukemia.

In DNA form, the CDR3 reads TGCAGCGTTGAAGTGGCTAGCGGGACCAGTCGGTACAATGAGCAGTTCTTC. Its protein product is CSVEVASGTSRYNEQFF. The chain has TRBV29-1 and TRBJ2-1; 9 bases are shared with TRBD2. Germline loops: CDR1 SQVTM, CDR2 ANQGSEA. Trimming removed 1 base from V and 4 bases from J; junction bases left unmatched: 11. This CDR3 is built from 17 residues.

The rearrangement joins TRBV5-4 to TRBJ2-1; possibly TRBD1 for D (6 bases). The CDR3 spans 13 residues. The germline V gene has CDR1 SGHNT and CDR2 YYREEE (reference sequence). Between the trimmed V and J ends, which lost 4 bases and 4 bases, there was a span of 9 bases. CDR3 amino acids: CASSAGQYNEQFF. For the CDR3, the DNA is TGTGCCAGCAGCGCAGGACAGTACAATGAGCAGTTCTTC.

This clonotype was seen repeatedly, ten times or more. This chain uses TRBV5-1 with TRBJ1-1, with D possibly matching TRBD1 (6 bases). The ends were cut back, 5 bases at V and 2 bases at J, with 19 bases in the middle. CDR1 SGHRS and CDR2 YFSETQ come from the germline V gene. The CDR3 is 16 residues long. Written as DNA, the CDR3 is TGCGCCAGCAGTTTACCGGGACAACGTCTAAACACTGAAGCTTTCTTT. It translates to CASSLPGQRLNTEAFF.

A note on this clonotype: A read error may account for a junction end that differs from germline. J is TRBJ1-2 and V is TRBV7-2; no definite D call. The CDR3 extends over 13 amino acids. The germline gives CDR1 SGHTA, CDR2 FQGNSA. The CDR3 DNA is TGTGCCAGCAGCCCCGACGGCCTTTATGGCGACACCTTC. This gives the protein CASSPDGLYGDTF.

This clonotype was seen at least ten times. V and J are TRBV20-1 and TRBJ2-7; the D is unclear. The CDR3 consists of 14 residues. The V end lost 5 bases, the J end lost 0 bases, and 14 bases lay between the germline ends. Germline V gives CDR1 DFQATT, CDR2 SNEGSKA (reference sequence). CDR3 DNA: TGCAGTGCTGCTTCCACGACAAACTCCTACGAGCAGTACTTC. It is translated as CSAASTTNSYEQYF.

The J gene is TRBJ2-6, the V gene TRBV20-1; 7 positions agree with TRBD2. V lost 6 bases, J lost 0 bases, and 11 bases stayed unmatched. CDR1 and CDR2 from the germline V gene are DFQATT and SNEGSKA (reference sequence). The CDR3 has 17 amino acids. The CDR3 loop is CSARLAGPRSGANVLTF. The CDR3 DNA sequence: TGCAGTGCGAGACTAGCAGGGCCTCGCTCTGGGGCCAACGTCCTGACTTTC.

V gene TRBV20-1 combines with J gene TRBJ1-6; D not resolved. Trimming pared 2 bases from V and 8 bases from J, leaving 10 bases between. CDR3 size: 13 residues. CDR1 is DFQATT and CDR2 is SNEGSKA in the germline V gene (reference sequence). The CDR3 DNA is TGCAGTGCTAGAACCGCCTCCTATTCACCCCTCCACTTT. The encoded protein is CSARTASYSPLHF.

This clonotype was detected ten times or more. The chain has TRBV18 and TRBJ2-2; D ambiguous. Looked up from germline, CDR1 is KGHSH and CDR2 is LQKENI. The CDR3 has 13 residues. The V and J ends lost 0 bases and 3 bases respectively, with 2 bases between them. The CDR3 sequence is CASSPPDTGELFF. In nucleotides, the CDR3 is TGTGCCAGCTCACCACCGGACACCGGGGAGCTGTTTTTT.

This clonotype came up many times. The chain employs TRBV12-3 or TRBV12-4 and TRBJ1-1, with D unresolved. The V and J ends lost 7 bases and 3 bases respectively, with 12 bases between them. The CDR3 is 13 residues long. DNA for the CDR3: TGTGCCAGCACCGTCCATAGGGACACTGAAGCTTTCTTT. Its protein is CASTVHRDTEAFF.

This clonotype was detected ten times or more. The chain combines TRBV6-5 with TRBJ1-6; D unclear. The CDR3 spans 16 residues. CDR1 MNHEY and CDR2 SVGAGI come from the germline V gene. Trimming left V 0 bases short and J 9 bases short, with 15 bases between. The CDR3 sequence: CASSYSRGMDGSPLHF. In DNA form, the CDR3 reads TGTGCCAGCAGTTACTCGAGAGGGATGGATGGTTCACCCCTCCACTTT.

This clonotype has a count of ten or more. The genes are TRBV7-9 and TRBJ2-1, with 11 bases lining up with TRBD2. The V gene end was trimmed by 1 base and the J gene end by 7 bases; junction bases not matched to a gene: 3. The CDR3 is 15 residues long. Germline lookup yields CDR1 SEHNR and CDR2 FQNEAQ (reference sequence). The CDR3 loop reads CASSLETSGVNEQFF. The CDR3 DNA sequence: TGTGCCAGCAGCTTAGAGACTAGCGGGGTAAATGAGCAGTTCTTC.

This clonotype showed up many times. The rearrangement joins TRBV20-1 to TRBJ2-3; D call uncertain. The CDR3 is 15 amino acids. Germline CDR1 reads DFQATT; CDR2 reads SNEGSKA (reference sequence). V dropped 2 bases and J dropped 0 bases, with 12 bases sitting between them. The CDR3 loop is CSARNKRSSTDTQYF. The CDR3, as DNA: TGCAGTGCTAGAAACAAGCGATCTAGCACAGATACGCAGTATTTT.

This clonotype was found many times. The rearrangement uses TRBV5-4 and TRBJ1-2; 7 bases line up with TRBD1. This CDR3 is built from 13 residues. CDR1 is SGHNT and CDR2 is YYREEE in the germline V gene (reference sequence). The ends lost 0 bases at V and 6 bases at J; junction bases unmatched: 2. CDR3 amino acids: CASSLAGGDGYTF. The CDR3, as DNA: TGTGCCAGCAGCTTGGCAGGGGGTGATGGCTACACCTTC.

In its sample, this clonotype was seen many times. The rearrangement uses TRBV29-1 and TRBJ1-1, with unresolved D. CDR1 SQVTM and CDR2 ANQGSEA come from the germline V gene. The CDR3 is made up of 12 amino acids. V dropped 3 bases and J dropped 5 bases, with 10 bases sitting between them. The CDR3 nucleotides are TGCAGCGTTGAGGAGGGAGATACTGAAGCTTTCTTT. Translating it yields CSVEEGDTEAFF.

There are many counts of this clonotype. This chain connects TRBV20-1 to TRBJ2-3; D unclear. The CDR3 has 13 residues. The V gene lost 4 bases and the J gene lost 0 bases, with 8 bases spanning the gap. The germline V gene has CDR1 DFQATT and CDR2 SNEGSKA (reference sequence). The CDR3 sequence: CSAKYPSTDTQYF. The CDR3 DNA follows: TGCAGTGCTAAGTACCCAAGCACAGATACGCAGTATTTT.

The genes are TRBV11-2 and TRBJ1-2; the D is unclear. Trimming cost V 5 bases and J 8 bases, with 18 bases left between them. The CDR3 has 14 amino acids. The V gene's germline CDR1 is SGHAT and CDR2 FQNNGV. DNA of the CDR3: TGTGCCAGCAGCCACGGGAGCCAGTCTTACGGCTACACCTTC. The encoded protein is CASSHGSQSYGYTF. Looking up the rest from reference TRBV11-2 and TRBJ1-2 gives the full variable domain: EAGVAQSPRYKIIEKRQSVAFWCNPISGHATLYWYQQILGQGPKLLIQFQNNGVVDDSQLPKDRFSAERLKGVDSTLKIQPAKLEDSAVYLCASSHGSQSYGYTFGSGTRLTVV.

This clonotype was found many times. CDR3 sequence: CSVRGQHYEQYF. In nucleotides, the CDR3 is TGCAGCGTTAGGGGACAGCACTACGAGCAGTACTTC. The chain couples TRBV29-1 to TRBJ2-7, with 7 bases that match TRBD1. Germline V CDR1 and CDR2: SQVTM, ANQGSEA. V dropped 5 bases and J dropped 3; count of bases not matched to a gene: 4. The CDR3 has 12 residues.

The V gene is TRBV29-1, the J gene TRBJ2-5; D is unclear. Per germline, CDR1 SQVTM and CDR2 ANQGSEA. The CDR3 contains 12 residues. V shed 4 bases and J shed 8 bases, with 14 bases lying between them. This CDR3 reads CSVVTDRSTQYF. The CDR3 nucleotides are TGCAGCGTTGTAACGGACCGAAGCACCCAGTACTTC.

The chain joins TRBV4-2 to TRBJ1-4; 8 bases align to TRBD1. J lost 0 bases, V lost 4 bases, and 10 bases had no gene match. The CDR3 covers 18 residues. Germline V gene lookup returns CDR1 LGHNA and CDR2 YNFKEQ. CDR3 coding DNA: TGTGCCAGCAGCCCCCGGGACAGGTCCTTTGCAACTAATGAAAAACTGTTTTTT. Translation: CASSPRDRSFATNEKLFF.

This clonotype was picked up many times. The chain couples TRBV7-6 to TRBJ1-4, with D uncertain. CDR1 is SGHVS and CDR2 is FNYEAQ in the germline V gene. Trimming shortened V by 1 base and J by 7 bases, and 13 bases separated the two germline ends. This CDR3 is 15 amino acids long. The CDR3 reads CASSLGAGGGEKLFF. The CDR3 coding sequence is TGTGCCAGCAGCTTAGGTGCGGGTGGTGGTGAAAAACTGTTTTTT.

Of note for this clonotype: This may be a read error, as it is one base from a much larger clone. The V and J genes are TRBV5-1 and TRBJ2-7; 8 bases are a match to TRBD2. CDR1 is SGHRS, CDR2 YFSETQ, per germline. The CDR3 spans 16 residues. The chain's CDR3 is CDSSPRLARTGDEQYF. The CDR3 region has the DNA TGCGACAGCAGCCCCAGACTAGCGCGGACGGGGGACGAGCAGTACTTC. The full variable domain, completed using reference TRBV5-1 and TRBJ2-7, is KAGVTQTPRYLIKTRGQQVTLSCSPISGHRSVSWYQQTPGQGLQFLFEYFSETQRNKGNFPGRFSGRQFSNSRSEMNVSTLELGDSALYLCDSSPRLARTGDEQYFGPGTRLTVT.

The CDR3 protein is CASSLDVVGEQFF. The CDR3 DNA sequence: TGCGCCAGCAGCTTGGATGTAGTAGGTGAGCAGTTCTTC. The chain couples TRBV5-1 to TRBJ2-1; D is uncertain. Trimming shortened V by 0 bases and J by 9 bases, and 10 bases separated the two germline ends. The CDR3 is made up of 13 amino acids. Germline V gives CDR1 SGHRS, CDR2 YFSETQ.

The genes are TRBV27 and TRBJ1-5; 7 bases map to TRBD1. Germline V gene data show CDR1 as MNHEY and CDR2 as SMNVEV (reference sequence). V trimming: 6 bases; J trimming: 3 bases; junction bases outside the gene matches: 8. This CDR3 is 15 amino acids long. The DNA of the CDR3 is TGTGCCAGCAGCCGGGACAGCGAAGTCAATCAGCCCCAGCATTTT. Translated, it gives CASSRDSEVNQPQHF.

Ten or more counts support this clonotype. The V call is TRBV20-1, the J call TRBJ2-7; the D gene is possibly TRBD2 (6 bases). Between the trimmed V and J ends, which lost 5 bases and 0 bases, there was a span of 14 bases. The germline CDR1 and CDR2 sequences are DFQATT and SNEGSKA (reference sequence). The CDR3 totals 14 residues. This CDR3 reads CSAPPSASSYEQYF. The CDR3 bases are TGCAGTGCTCCCCCTAGCGCGAGCTCCTACGAGCAGTACTTC.

This clonotype occurred a few times. The chain recombines TRBV12-3 or TRBV12-4 with TRBJ2-2; possibly TRBD2 for D (5 bases). V lost 5 bases and J lost 4, with 17 bases in between. The CDR3 runs 16 residues. The CDR3 region is CASSPTLRRGTGELFF. CDR3 in DNA: TGTGCCAGCAGTCCTACCCTGAGACGGGGCACCGGGGAGCTGTTTTTT.

V and J are TRBV7-2 and TRBJ2-7, with D possibly being TRBD2 (5 bases). Trimming cost V 4 bases and J 5 bases, with 12 bases left between them. Germline V gene lookup returns CDR1 SGHTA and CDR2 FQGNSA. The CDR3 length is 13 residues. In nucleotides, the CDR3 is TGTGCCAGCAGCTCTACTCCGGGGAACGAGCAGTACTTC. As protein: CASSSTPGNEQYF.

This clonotype was detected ten times or more. The J gene is TRBJ2-1, the V gene TRBV20-1; 11 bases line up with TRBD2. The CDR3 is 16 amino acids. Trimming took 0 bases from V and 3 from J; bases not matched to a gene: 4. Germline values: CDR1 DFQATT, CDR2 SNEGSKA (reference sequence). DNA of the CDR3: TGCAGTGCTAGAGATGGACTAGCGGGCAACTACAATGAGCAGTTCTTC. Translating it yields CSARDGLAGNYNEQFF.

Many counts were recorded for this clonotype. This sequence joins TRBV5-1 and TRBJ1-1; D is ambiguous. Trimming removed 0 bases from V and 1 base from J, with 7 bases in between. The CDR3 runs 14 residues. Germline loops: CDR1 SGHRS, CDR2 YFSETQ. CDR3 DNA sequence: TGCGCCAGCAGCTTGGAGCGGGGGAACACTGAAGCTTTCTTT. As protein: CASSLERGNTEAFF.

This clonotype was recorded many times. The V gene is TRBV12-3 or TRBV12-4, the J gene TRBJ2-3; D unclear. Trimming removed 4 bases at V and 3 bases at J, with 8 bases between. This CDR3 comprises 13 residues. Here the CDR3 reads CASSSQLTDTQYF. The CDR3 nucleotides are TGTGCCAGCAGTTCCCAATTGACAGATACGCAGTATTTT.

This clonotype came up many times. DNA of the CDR3: TGCAGTGCTTGCCGGGTTGGCGGGGTCACCTACAATGAGCAGTTCTTC. Translation: CSACRVGGVTYNEQFF. The V call is TRBV20-1, the J call TRBJ2-1, with a possible D match to TRBD2 (6 bases). The CDR3 is 16 residues long. Trimming pared 5 bases from V and 2 bases from J, leaving 19 bases between. CDR1 is DFQATT and CDR2 is SNEGSKA in the germline V gene (reference sequence).